This T cell receptor (beta chain) was documented in a study of long-term antiretroviral therapy in people with HIV. Study results and caveats: Relative to transplant donor controls, diversity remained lower despite increasing after ART. Nothing was known about ART adherence, viral resistance or changes in therapy. Repertoires looked antigen-experienced, with only a slight naive shift after ART.

The immunoSEQ assay was v3.0, run at survey level. Some clones are missing from TCRdb's copy, which holds only in-frame ones; the method was immunoSEQ multiplex PCR. Of approximately 27,000 clones listed, roughly 90% are singletons. On this clone itself: Its antigen is unknown.

Per donor, at least one pre-ART and at least two post-ART PBMC samples were obtained. The CDR3 has 15 amino acids. Between the trimmed V and J ends, which lost 0 bases and 3 bases, there was a span of 10 bases. The germline CDR1 and CDR2 sequences are SGDLS and YYNGEE. Sequences were derived from unsorted PBMCs, sampled 5 to 5.5 years after starting antiretroviral therapy. The J gene is TRBJ2-1, the V gene TRBV9; D is unresolved. The sequence was obtained from a woman aged 35 to 49 with HIV. The CDR3 DNA sequence: TGTGCCAGCAGCGTAGGGTCAGGCTTCTACAATGAGCAGTTCTTC. It encodes CASSVGSGFYNEQFF.